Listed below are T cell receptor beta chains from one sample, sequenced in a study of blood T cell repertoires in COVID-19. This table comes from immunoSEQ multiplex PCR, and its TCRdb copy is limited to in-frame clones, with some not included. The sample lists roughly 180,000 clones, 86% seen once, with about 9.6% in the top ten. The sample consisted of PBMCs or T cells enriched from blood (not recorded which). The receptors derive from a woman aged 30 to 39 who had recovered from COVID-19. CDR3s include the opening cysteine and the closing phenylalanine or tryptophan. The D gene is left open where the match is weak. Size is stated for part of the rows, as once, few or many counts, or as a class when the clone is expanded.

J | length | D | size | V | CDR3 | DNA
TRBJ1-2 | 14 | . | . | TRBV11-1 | CASSFDGINYGYTF | TGTGCCAGCAGCTTTGACGGGATCAACTATGGCTACACCTTC
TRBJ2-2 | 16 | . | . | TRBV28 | CASSPRTLTNTGELFF | TGTGCCAGCAGTCCCCGGACACTTACGAACACCGGGGAGCTGTTTTTT
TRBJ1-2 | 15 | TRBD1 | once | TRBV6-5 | CASSSPRTGEVRYTF | TGTGCCAGCAGTTCTCCTCGGACAGGGGAGGTACGCTACACCTTC
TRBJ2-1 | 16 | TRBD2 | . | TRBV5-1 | CASSLPQRTSGNEQFF | TGCGCCAGCAGCTTGCCTCAACGGACTAGCGGCAATGAGCAGTTCTTC
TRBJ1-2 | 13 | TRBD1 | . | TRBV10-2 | CASSRDRGIDYTF | TGCGCCAGCAGCAGGGACAGGGGAATTGACTACACCTTC
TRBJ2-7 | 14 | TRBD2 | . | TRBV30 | CAWSVLAGSYEQYF | TGTGCCTGGAGTGTACTAGCGGGAAGCTACGAGCAGTACTTC
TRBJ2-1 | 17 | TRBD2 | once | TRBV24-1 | CATSDSILAGVGNEQFF | TGTGCCACCAGTGATTCTATCCTAGCGGGAGTCGGGAATGAGCAGTTCTTC
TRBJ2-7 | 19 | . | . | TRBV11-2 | CASSLGLGPLAFTGYEQYF | TGTGCCAGCAGCTTAGGACTAGGGCCCTTAGCCTTTACCGGCTACGAGCAGTACTTC
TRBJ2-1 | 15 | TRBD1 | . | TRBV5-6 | CASSFRDRVYNEQFF | TGTGCCAGCAGCTTCCGGGACAGGGTTTACAATGAGCAGTTCTTC
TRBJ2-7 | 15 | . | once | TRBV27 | CASSLNLEISHEQYF | TGTGCCAGCAGTCTCAACCTAGAAATTAGCCACGAGCAGTACTTC
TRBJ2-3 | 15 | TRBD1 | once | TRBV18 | CASSQGASSTDTQYF | TGTGCCAGCTCACAGGGGGCGTCTAGCACAGATACGCAGTATTTT
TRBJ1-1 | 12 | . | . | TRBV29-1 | CSGNSGGIEAFF | TGCAGCGGAAACTCCGGAGGGATCGAAGCTTTCTTT
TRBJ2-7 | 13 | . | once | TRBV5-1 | CASAKRAGYEQYF | TGCGCCAGCGCTAAAAGGGCGGGGTACGAGCAGTACTTC
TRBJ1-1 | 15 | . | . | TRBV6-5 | CASSPAYILNTEAFF | TGTGCCAGCAGCCCCGCTTACATCTTGAACACTGAAGCTTTCTTT
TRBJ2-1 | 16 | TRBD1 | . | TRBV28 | CASSPRLGQGVGEQFF | TGTGCCAGCAGCCCGCGCCTAGGACAGGGGGTCGGTGAGCAGTTCTTC
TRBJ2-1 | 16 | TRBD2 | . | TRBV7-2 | CASSVIGGRIRNEQFF | TGTGCCAGCAGCGTAATTGGCGGGAGAATTCGCAATGAGCAGTTCTTC
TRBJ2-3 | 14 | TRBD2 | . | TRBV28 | CASSSSGITDTQYF | TGTGCCAGCAGTTCAAGCGGGATCACAGATACGCAGTATTTT
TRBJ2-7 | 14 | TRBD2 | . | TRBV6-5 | CASSFRTSGYEQYF | TGTGCCAGCAGTTTTCGGACTAGCGGCTACGAGCAGTACTTC
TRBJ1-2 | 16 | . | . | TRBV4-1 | CASSQDRGPQNYRYTF | TGCGCCAGCAGCCAAGATAGAGGCCCTCAGAACTATCGCTACACCTTC
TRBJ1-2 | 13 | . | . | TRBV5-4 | CASSGRGDRGYTF | TGTGCCAGCAGCGGGAGGGGGGACCGAGGCTACACCTTC
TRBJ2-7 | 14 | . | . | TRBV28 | CASTQRPSSYEQYF | TGTGCCAGCACCCAGCGGCCAAGCTCCTACGAGCAGTACTTC
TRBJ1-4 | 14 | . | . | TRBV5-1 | CASSLGPGVEKLFF | TGCGCCAGCAGTTTAGGCCCCGGGGTTGAAAAACTGTTTTTT
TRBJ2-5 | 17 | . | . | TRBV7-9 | CASSHSPWGSQQETQYF | TGTGCCAGCAGCCACTCCCCCTGGGGCAGTCAGCAAGAGACCCAGTACTTC
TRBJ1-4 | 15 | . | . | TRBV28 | CASSLGRGYREKLFF | TGTGCCAGCAGTTTAGGGAGGGGCTATAGGGAAAAACTGTTTTTT
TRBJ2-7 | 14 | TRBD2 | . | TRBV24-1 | CATSDTSGRSEQYF | TGTGCCACCAGTGACACTAGCGGGAGAAGCGAGCAGTACTTC
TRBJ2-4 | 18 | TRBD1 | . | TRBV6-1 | CASSEGQGAFATKNIQYF | TGTGCCAGCAGTGAGGGACAGGGGGCGTTCGCGACCAAAAACATTCAGTACTTC